The 14 T cell receptor beta chains listed next were all sequenced from one sample in a study of cytomegalovirus exposure and HLA in healthy donors. The protocol was immunoSEQ multiplex PCR, while the TCRdb copy is restricted to in-frame clones and leaves out a portion. This table has 150,000 to 250,000 clones, roughly 82% appearing once. The material sequenced was PBMCs. The receptors shown here come from a woman in her thirties in good health and CMV-seropositive.

The gene calls are TRBV27 and TRBJ2-7; 9 positions agree with TRBD2. Germline CDR1 reads MNHEY; CDR2 reads SMNVEV (reference sequence). This CDR3 spans 15 amino acids. The ends lost 6 bases at V and 9 bases at J; junction bases unmatched: 15. In nucleotides, the CDR3 is TGTGCCAGCAGCAACCAAGGAGGTAGCGGGAGTTGGCAGTACTTC. Amino acid sequence: CASSNQGGSGSWQYF.

V and J are TRBV6-6 and TRBJ1-2, with 7 positions matching TRBD1. Trimming at V came to 0 bases and at J to 6 bases, leaving 7 bases not matched to a gene. This CDR3 region has 15 residues. CDR1 and CDR2 from the germline V gene are MNHNY and SVGAGI (reference sequence). CDR3 nucleotides: TGTGCCAGCAGTTACTCAAAGGACAGGAGCAATGGCTACACCTTC. Protein: CASSYSKDRSNGYTF.

The chain carries TRBV9 and TRBJ1-2; D call uncertain. Germline CDR1 SGDLS, CDR2 YYNGEE. V dropped 4 bases and J dropped 7 bases, with 14 bases sitting between them. The length of the CDR3 is 13 residues. The CDR3: CASSPGGESGYTF. CDR3 DNA: TGTGCCAGCAGCCCCGGTGGGGAGTCTGGCTACACCTTC.

The gene calls are TRBV4-2 and TRBJ2-2, with a possible D match to TRBD1 (6 bases). Trimming pared 0 bases from V and 6 bases from J, leaving 17 bases between. The CDR3 is made up of 17 amino acids. Germline CDR1 is LGHNA and CDR2 is YNFKEQ. CDR3 amino acids: CASSQDGAGRGAGELFF. The CDR3 DNA reads TGTGCCAGCAGCCAAGACGGGGCGGGCAGGGGAGCCGGGGAGCTGTTTTTT.

The rearrangement links TRBV7-2 to TRBJ2-7; 10 bases map to TRBD2. J gave up 5 bases and V 5 bases, and 9 bases lay outside the gene matches. Per germline, CDR1 SGHTA and CDR2 FQGNSA. CDR3 length: 15 residues. In nucleotides, the CDR3 is TGTGCCAGCAGCCCCATTAGCGGGAGGTTCCACGAGCAGTACTTC. Amino acids: CASSPISGRFHEQYF.

This chain joins TRBV2 and TRBJ1-4; no definite D call. Trimming shortened V by 6 bases and J by 7 bases, and 15 bases separated the two germline ends. Germline V gene sequence: CDR1 SNHLY, CDR2 FYNNEI. The CDR3 extends over 14 amino acids. The CDR3 loop reads CASSIEGVSEKLFF. The CDR3 region has the DNA TGTGCCAGCAGCATTGAGGGTGTGAGTGAAAAACTGTTTTTT.

V usage is TRBV5-6 and J usage is TRBJ1-1; tentatively, D is TRBD1 (5 bases). The CDR3 totals 14 residues. Between the trimmed V and J ends, which lost 6 bases and 5 bases, there was a span of 17 bases. Germline CDR1 is SGHDT and CDR2 is YYEEEE. The CDR3 DNA follows: TGTGCCAGCACCCCCCCAGGGTCTCGTACTGAAGCTTTCTTT. This translates into CASTPPGSRTEAFF.

The gene calls are TRBV5-1 and TRBJ2-5; 7 bases are a match to TRBD1. The germline V gene encodes CDR1 SGHRS and CDR2 YFSETQ. The CDR3 extends over 15 amino acids. Trimming at V came to 5 bases and at J to 1 base, leaving 8 bases not matched to a gene. The CDR3 loop reads CASRPTGYSQETQYF. The DNA of the CDR3 is TGCGCCAGCAGGCCGACAGGGTACTCCCAAGAGACCCAGTACTTC.

This clone occurred many times. The chain combines TRBV9 with TRBJ2-1, with 9 bases that match TRBD2. Germline trimming cut 0 bases from V and 8 bases from J; bases unmatched to any gene: 18. The CDR3 length is 19 residues. Germline V gene lookup returns CDR1 SGDLS and CDR2 YYNGEE. The CDR3 region has the DNA TGTGCCAGCAGCGTAGCTCCCCTCCGTGGTAGCGGGAGTACCGATGAGCAGTTCTTC. This encodes CASSVAPLRGSGSTDEQFF.

This chain connects TRBV5-1 to TRBJ2-7; tentatively, D is TRBD1 (5 bases). Germline CDR1 reads SGHRS; CDR2 reads YFSETQ. The CDR3 runs 13 residues. The V end was cut by 1 base, the J end by 6 bases, with 11 bases between. In DNA, the CDR3 is TGCGCCAGCAGCTTGATTCAGGGCATCGAGCAGTACTTC. Its translation: CASSLIQGIEQYF. The full variable domain, in which reference TRBV5-1 and TRBJ2-7 provide the parts outside the CDR3, is KAGVTQTPRYLIKTRGQQVTLSCSPISGHRSVSWYQQTPGQGLQFLFEYFSETQRNKGNFPGRFSGRQFSNSRSEMNVSTLELGDSALYLCASSLIQGIEQYFGPGTRLTVT.

The table lists this clone with a few counts. This chain links TRBV19 with TRBJ2-1; 7 nucleotides align to TRBD2. In germline, CDR1 is LNHDA, CDR2 SQIVND (reference sequence). Germline trimming cut 7 bases from V and 4 bases from J; bases unmatched to any gene: 7. The CDR3 has 14 amino acids. CDR3 protein: CASNGDYLYNEQFF. CDR3 nucleotide sequence: TGTGCCAGTAACGGGGACTACCTATACAATGAGCAGTTCTTC.

The V and J genes are TRBV6-1 and TRBJ2-1; 7 nucleotides align to TRBD2. CDR1 is MNHNS, CDR2 SASEGT, per germline. The CDR3 is 15 residues long. The V gene end was trimmed by 3 bases and the J gene end by 4 bases; junction bases not matched to a gene: 6. CDR3 DNA sequence: TGTGCCAGCAGTGAGGGGAGGGGCCGTTACAATGAGCAGTTCTTC. It codes for CASSEGRGRYNEQFF.

The chain combines TRBV29-1 with TRBJ2-3, with 7 bases matching TRBD2. The CDR3 is 18 amino acids. J gave up 4 bases and V 3 bases, and 19 bases lay outside the gene matches. The germline CDR1 and CDR2 sequences are SQVTM and ANQGSEA. The CDR3 sequence is CSVDFFKREGRPADTQYF. CDR3 DNA sequence: TGCAGCGTTGACTTTTTCAAGAGGGAGGGCCGCCCCGCAGATACGCAGTATTTT.

The J gene is TRBJ1-1, the V gene TRBV5-1; 10 bases match TRBD1. The CDR3 has 14 residues. After removal of 0 bases from V and 6 bases from J, the junction contained 2 bases not matched to a gene. Germline V CDR1 and CDR2: SGHRS, YFSETQ. The CDR3 nucleotides are TGCGCCAGCAGCTTGGGACAGGGGGCCGCTGAAGCTTTCTTT. Its translation: CASSLGQGAAEAFF. Drawing the rest from reference TRBV5-1 and TRBJ1-1, the complete variable domain is KAGVTQTPRYLIKTRGQQVTLSCSPISGHRSVSWYQQTPGQGLQFLFEYFSETQRNKGNFPGRFSGRQFSNSRSEMNVSTLELGDSALYLCASSLGQGAAEAFFGQGTRLTVV.